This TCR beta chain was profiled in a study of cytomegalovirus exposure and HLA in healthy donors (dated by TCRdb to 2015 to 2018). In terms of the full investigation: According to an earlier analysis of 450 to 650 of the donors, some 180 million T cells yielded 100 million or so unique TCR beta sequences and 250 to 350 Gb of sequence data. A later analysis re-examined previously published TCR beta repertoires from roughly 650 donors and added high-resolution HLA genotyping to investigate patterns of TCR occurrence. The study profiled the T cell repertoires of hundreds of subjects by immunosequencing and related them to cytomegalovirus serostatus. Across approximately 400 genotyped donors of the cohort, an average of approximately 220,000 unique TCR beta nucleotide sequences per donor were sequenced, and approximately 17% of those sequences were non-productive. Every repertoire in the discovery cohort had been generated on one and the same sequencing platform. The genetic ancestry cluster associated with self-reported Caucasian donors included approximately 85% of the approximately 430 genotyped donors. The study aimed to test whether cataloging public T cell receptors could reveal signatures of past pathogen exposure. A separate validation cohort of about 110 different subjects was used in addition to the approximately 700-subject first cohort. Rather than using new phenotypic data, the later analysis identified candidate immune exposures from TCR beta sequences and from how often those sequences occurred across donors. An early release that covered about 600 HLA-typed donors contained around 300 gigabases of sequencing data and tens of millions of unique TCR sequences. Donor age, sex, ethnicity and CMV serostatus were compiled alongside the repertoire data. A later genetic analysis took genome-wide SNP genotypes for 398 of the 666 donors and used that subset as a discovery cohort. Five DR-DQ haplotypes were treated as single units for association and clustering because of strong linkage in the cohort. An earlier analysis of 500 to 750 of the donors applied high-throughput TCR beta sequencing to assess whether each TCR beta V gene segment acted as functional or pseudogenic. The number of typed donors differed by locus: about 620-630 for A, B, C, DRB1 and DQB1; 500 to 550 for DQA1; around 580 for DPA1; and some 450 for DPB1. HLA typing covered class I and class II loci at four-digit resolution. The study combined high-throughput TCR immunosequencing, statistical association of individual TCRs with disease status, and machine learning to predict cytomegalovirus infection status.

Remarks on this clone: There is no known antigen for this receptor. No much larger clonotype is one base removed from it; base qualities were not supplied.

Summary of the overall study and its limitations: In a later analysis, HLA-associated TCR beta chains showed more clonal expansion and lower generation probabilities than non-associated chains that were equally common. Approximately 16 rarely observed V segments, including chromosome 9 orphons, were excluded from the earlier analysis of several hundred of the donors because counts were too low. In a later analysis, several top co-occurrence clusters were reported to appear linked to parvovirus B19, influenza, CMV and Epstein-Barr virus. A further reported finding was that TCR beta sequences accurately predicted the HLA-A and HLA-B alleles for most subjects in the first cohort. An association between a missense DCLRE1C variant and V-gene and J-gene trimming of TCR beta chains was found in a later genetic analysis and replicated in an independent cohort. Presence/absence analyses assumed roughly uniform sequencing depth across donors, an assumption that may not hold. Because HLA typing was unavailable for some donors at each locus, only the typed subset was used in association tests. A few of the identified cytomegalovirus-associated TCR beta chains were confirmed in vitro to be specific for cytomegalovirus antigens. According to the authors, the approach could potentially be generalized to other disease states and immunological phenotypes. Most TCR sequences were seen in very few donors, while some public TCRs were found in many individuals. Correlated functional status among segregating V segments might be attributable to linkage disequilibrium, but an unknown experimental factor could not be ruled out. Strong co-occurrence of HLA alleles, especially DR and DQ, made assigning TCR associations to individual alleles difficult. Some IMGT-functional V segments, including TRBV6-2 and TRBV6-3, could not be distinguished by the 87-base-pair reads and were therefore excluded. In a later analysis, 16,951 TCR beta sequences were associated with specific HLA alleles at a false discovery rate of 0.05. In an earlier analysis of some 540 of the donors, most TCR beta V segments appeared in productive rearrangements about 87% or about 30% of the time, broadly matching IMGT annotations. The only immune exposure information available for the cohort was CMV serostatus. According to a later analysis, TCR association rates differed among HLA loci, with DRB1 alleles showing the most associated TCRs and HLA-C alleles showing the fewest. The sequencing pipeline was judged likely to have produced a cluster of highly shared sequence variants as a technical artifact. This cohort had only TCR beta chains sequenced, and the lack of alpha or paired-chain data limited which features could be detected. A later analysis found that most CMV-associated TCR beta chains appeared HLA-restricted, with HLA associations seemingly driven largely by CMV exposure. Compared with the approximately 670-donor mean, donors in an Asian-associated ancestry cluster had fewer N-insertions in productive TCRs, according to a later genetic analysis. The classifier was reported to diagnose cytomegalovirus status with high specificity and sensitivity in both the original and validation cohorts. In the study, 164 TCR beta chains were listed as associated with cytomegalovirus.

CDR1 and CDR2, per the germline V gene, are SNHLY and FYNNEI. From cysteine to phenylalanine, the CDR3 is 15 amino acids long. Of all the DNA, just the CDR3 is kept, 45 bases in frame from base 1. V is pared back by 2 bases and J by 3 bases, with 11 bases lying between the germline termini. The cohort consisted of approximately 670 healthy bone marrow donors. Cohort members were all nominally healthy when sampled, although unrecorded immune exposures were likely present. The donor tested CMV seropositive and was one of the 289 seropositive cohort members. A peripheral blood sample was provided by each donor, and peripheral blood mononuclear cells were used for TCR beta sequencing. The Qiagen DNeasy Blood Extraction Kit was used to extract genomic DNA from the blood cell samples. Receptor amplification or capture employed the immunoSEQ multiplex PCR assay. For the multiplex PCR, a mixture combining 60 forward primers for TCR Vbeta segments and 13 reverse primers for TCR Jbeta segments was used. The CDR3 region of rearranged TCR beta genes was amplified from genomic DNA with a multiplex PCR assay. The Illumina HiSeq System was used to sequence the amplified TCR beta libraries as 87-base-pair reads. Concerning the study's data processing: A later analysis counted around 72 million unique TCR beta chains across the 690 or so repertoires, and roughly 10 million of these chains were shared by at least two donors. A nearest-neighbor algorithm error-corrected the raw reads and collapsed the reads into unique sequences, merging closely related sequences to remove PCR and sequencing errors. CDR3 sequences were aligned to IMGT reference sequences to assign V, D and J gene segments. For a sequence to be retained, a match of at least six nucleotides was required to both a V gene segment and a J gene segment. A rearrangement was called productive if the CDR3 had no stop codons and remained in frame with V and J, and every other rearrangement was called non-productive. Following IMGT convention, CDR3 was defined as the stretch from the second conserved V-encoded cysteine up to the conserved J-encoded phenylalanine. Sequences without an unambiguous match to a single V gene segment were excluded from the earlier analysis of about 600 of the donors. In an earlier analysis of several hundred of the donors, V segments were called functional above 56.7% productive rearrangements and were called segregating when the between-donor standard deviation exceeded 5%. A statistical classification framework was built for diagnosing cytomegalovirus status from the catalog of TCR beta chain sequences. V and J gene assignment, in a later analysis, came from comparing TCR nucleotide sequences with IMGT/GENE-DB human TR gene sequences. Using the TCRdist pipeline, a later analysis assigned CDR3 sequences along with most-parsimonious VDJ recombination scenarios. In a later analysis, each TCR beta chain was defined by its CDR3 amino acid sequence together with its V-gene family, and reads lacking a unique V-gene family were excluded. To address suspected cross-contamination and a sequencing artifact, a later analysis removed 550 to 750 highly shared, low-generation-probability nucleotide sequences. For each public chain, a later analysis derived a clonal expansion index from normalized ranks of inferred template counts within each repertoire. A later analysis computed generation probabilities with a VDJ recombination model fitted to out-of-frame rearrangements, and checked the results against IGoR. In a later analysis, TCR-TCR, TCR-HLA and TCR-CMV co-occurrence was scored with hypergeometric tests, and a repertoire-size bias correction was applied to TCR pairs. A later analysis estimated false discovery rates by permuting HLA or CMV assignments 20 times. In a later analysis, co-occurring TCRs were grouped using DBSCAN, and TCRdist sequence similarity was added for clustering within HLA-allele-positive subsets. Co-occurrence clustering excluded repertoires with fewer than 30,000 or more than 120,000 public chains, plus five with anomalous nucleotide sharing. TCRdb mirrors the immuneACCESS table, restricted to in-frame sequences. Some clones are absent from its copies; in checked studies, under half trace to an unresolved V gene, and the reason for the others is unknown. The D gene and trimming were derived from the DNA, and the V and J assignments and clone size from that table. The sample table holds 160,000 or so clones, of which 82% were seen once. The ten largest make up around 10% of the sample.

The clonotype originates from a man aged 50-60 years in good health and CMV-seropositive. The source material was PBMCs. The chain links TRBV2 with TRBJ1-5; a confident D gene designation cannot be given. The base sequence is TGTGCCAGCAGTGAATTGGAGAGAATCAATCAGCCCCAGCATTTT. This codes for CASSELERINQPQHF.